Given below is one T cell receptor (beta chain) in context. Authors' analysis steps: Amplification from reference gene primers served as the basis for estimated nucleated cell counts. Produced via immunoSEQ multiplex PCR; TCRdb's table is partial and in-frame only. The DNA gave D and trimming, while V, J and clone size come from that table. The sample lists about 89,000 clones, around 88% occurring once. Trimming took 7 bases from V and 3 from J; bases not matched to a gene: 5. The CDR3 has 14 residues. Germline values: CDR1 MDHEN, CDR2 SYDVKM. This sample was taken from a study of blood T cell repertoires in COVID-19. Study information: There were acute and convalescent COVID-19 samples, and they came from the United States, Italy and Spain.

This TCR derives from a man aged 60-69 years with acute or convalescent COVID-19. Material: peripheral blood. The V gene is TRBV28, the J gene TRBJ1-4, with 7 bases lining up with TRBD1. CDR3 residues: CASNPGGANEKLFF. CDR3 coding DNA: TGTGCCAGCAACCCAGGGGGAGCTAATGAAAAACTGTTTTTT.